These 18 T cell receptor beta chains were sequenced from one sample in a study of T-cell memory formation after mild COVID-19 (dated by TCRdb to the early 2020s). The library was built by means of 5' RACE. Sequenced using an Illumina NovaSeq 6000. TCRdb applied fastp at Q25 and MiXCR to the public reads, then kept only in-frame beta chains. All rows with the same CDR3 protein become a single entry with the most common DNA and genes. The sample table contains fewer than 600,000 distinct CDR3 sequences; only one count was recorded for roughly 21% of them. The ten largest clones capture 7% to 9% of the sample. The sequenced sample consisted of PBMCs or a T cell subset sorted from them (not recorded which). The receptor source for this set is an adult woman who had mild COVID-19 (a few samples of this study predate the infection). The sample titles of this study are shuffled in the database, so cell type and time point are left out; the donor was told from shared clones.

This clonotype has more than one count but fewer than ten. V usage is TRBV7-2 and J usage is TRBJ2-6; TRBD2 might be the D (5 bases). The CDR3 runs to 13 residues. Trimming left V 8 bases short and J 1 base short, with 6 bases between. Germline V CDR1 and CDR2: SGHTA, FQGNSA. Here the CDR3 reads CASRTSGANVLTF. CDR3 in DNA: TGTGCCAGCCGGACTTCTGGGGCCAACGTCCTGACTTTC.

The CDR3 spells CASSPPMGGFLETQYF. Here the CDR3 DNA reads TGTGCCAGCAGCCCACCCATGGGAGGATTTCTGGAGACCCAGTACTTC. The chain couples TRBV7-9 to TRBJ2-5; the D gene is possibly TRBD2 (6 bases). V gave up 5 bases and J gave up 5 bases, with 21 bases separating them. The germline CDR1 and CDR2 sequences are SEHNR and FQNEAQ (reference sequence). The CDR3 is 16 residues long.

This clonotype was seen ten or more times. The rearrangement joins TRBV10-3 to TRBJ2-7; D is possibly TRBD1 or TRBD2 (5 bases each). The CDR3 spans 17 residues. Germline V gene sequence: CDR1 ENHRY, CDR2 SYGVKD. V lost 1 base to trimming and J lost 0 bases, with 16 bases between them. CDR3: CAISEWWDQVGSYEQYF. In nucleotides, the CDR3 is TGTGCCATCAGTGAGTGGTGGGACCAGGTGGGCTCCTACGAGCAGTACTTC.

The genes are TRBV18 and TRBJ2-1; weak D call: TRBD1 (6 bases). The germline gives CDR1 KGHSH, CDR2 LQKENI. V lost 2 bases and J 6 bases, leaving 14 bases between the germline ends. The CDR3 is made up of 15 amino acids. The CDR3 here is CASSPDTGSPNEQFF. CDR3 sequence (DNA): TGTGCCAGCTCACCAGATACAGGGAGTCCCAATGAGCAGTTCTTC. The variable domain in full, with the rest retrieved from reference TRBV18 and TRBJ2-1, is NAGVMQNPRHLVRRRGQEARLRCSPMKGHSHVYWYRQLPEEGLKFMVYLQKENIIDESGMPKERFSAEFPKEGPSILRIQQVVRGDSAAYFCASSPDTGSPNEQFFGPGTRLTVL.

The chain combines TRBV11-2 with TRBJ2-2, with D unclear. Germline V lookup: CDR1 SGHAT, CDR2 FQNNGV. The CDR3 is 11 amino acids. The ends were cut back, 8 bases at V and 7 bases at J, with 8 bases in the middle. CDR3 DNA: TGTGCCAGCCTCCTCGGCGGGGAGCTGTTTTTT. Amino acid sequence: CASLLGGELFF.

A few counts support this clonotype. In DNA form, the CDR3 reads TGTGCCAGCAGTACCATGACAGGGATTTACTATGGCTACACCTTC. Residues: CASSTMTGIYYGYTF. This chain joins TRBV28 and TRBJ1-2, with 7 bases matching TRBD1. Germline-derived CDR1 and CDR2 are MDHEN and SYDVKM. With V trimmed by 5 bases and J by 3 bases, 9 bases remained unmatched. The CDR3 runs 15 residues.

A note on this clonotype: The junction departs from the called germline gene at one end, perhaps through a read error. The chain joins TRBV3-1 to TRBJ2-5; the D is unclear. Per germline, CDR1 LGHDT and CDR2 YNNKEL (reference sequence). The CDR3 extends over 14 amino acids. CDR3 region: CASSQGLQQETRYF. CDR3 DNA sequence: TGTGCCAGCAGCCAAGGATTACAGCAAGAGACCCGGTACTTC.

This rearrangement joins TRBV6-4 to TRBJ2-1; 10 positions agree with TRBD2. The V and J ends lost 4 bases and 6 bases, in that order; junction bases with no gene match: 6. Per the germline V gene, CDR1 is MRHNA and CDR2 is SNTAGT. The CDR3 loop spans 15 amino acids. In DNA form, the CDR3 reads TGTGCCAGCAGTGTGCTAGCGGGGGTCCCCAATGAGCAGTTCTTC. This codes for CASSVLAGVPNEQFF.

The chain employs TRBV6-4 and TRBJ2-4; TRBD1 aligns across 10 bases. Trimming removed 2 bases from V and 2 bases from J; junction bases left unmatched: 6. The CDR3 has 17 amino acids. Germline V gives CDR1 MRHNA, CDR2 SNTAGT. The CDR3 bases are TGTGCCAGCAGTGACGCCCGGGACAGGGGTTCCAAAAACATTCAGTACTTC. Its translation is CASSDARDRGSKNIQYF.

This clonotype occurred a few times. This chain links TRBV5-6 with TRBJ2-2; 11 positions agree with TRBD1. The junction had 6 bases not matched to a gene; V was cut back by 1 base and J by 4 bases. CDR1 is SGHDT, CDR2 YYEEEE, per germline. CDR3 length: 17 amino acids. This CDR3 reads CASSLIAGTGGTGELFF. CDR3 DNA sequence: TGTGCCAGCAGCTTGATCGCCGGGACAGGGGGCACCGGGGAGCTGTTTTTT. Supplemented by reference TRBV5-6 and TRBJ2-2, the full variable domain reads DAGVTQSPTHLIKTRGQQVTLRCSPKSGHDTVSWYQQALGQGPQFIFQYYEEEERQRGNFPDRFSGHQFPNYSSELNVNALLLGDSALYLCASSLIAGTGGTGELFFGEGSRLTVL.

This clonotype has only a few counts. The chain has TRBV5-4 and TRBJ2-2; TRBD1 is a possible D gene (5 bases). V was shortened by 0 bases and J by 10 bases, with 13 bases between the two germline ends. Germline-derived CDR1 and CDR2 are SGHNT and YYREEE (reference sequence). The CDR3 has 14 amino acids. CDR3 sequence reads: CASSLERRGQELFF. CDR3 bases: TGTGCCAGCAGCTTGGAAAGAAGAGGACAGGAGCTGTTTTTT.

V usage is TRBV6-2 or TRBV6-3 and J usage is TRBJ2-2, with TRBD2 matching 8 bases. The CDR3 spans 19 residues. The V gene's germline CDR1 is MNHEY and CDR2 SVGEGT. V lost 7 bases to trimming and J lost 4 bases; unmatched junction nucleotides: 20. DNA of the CDR3: TGTGCCAGCACCACTCCGGGACTAGGAGGGTCAAGTGGCACCGGGGAGCTGTTTTTT. This codes for CASTTPGLGGSSGTGELFF.

In this sample, this clonotype turned up many times. The gene calls are TRBV10-3 and TRBJ2-5, with 8 bases fitting TRBD1. The CDR3 extends over 15 amino acids. V lost 0 bases and J lost 4; bases outside the gene matches: 4. CDR1 and CDR2 from the germline V gene are ENHRY and SYGVKD. As DNA, the CDR3 is TGTGCCATCAGTGAGTCTGAGACAGGGGCAGAGACCCAGTACTTC. Translated: CAISESETGAETQYF.

Comments on this clonotype: An end of the junction differs from the germline gene, which may be a read error. The chain employs TRBV19 and TRBJ2-3; D is unclear. Germline V gives CDR1 LNHDA, CDR2 SQIVND (reference sequence). The CDR3 is 11 amino acids. The CDR3 is CASRTPDTQYF. The CDR3 nucleotides read TGTGCCAGTCGCACACCAGATACGCAATATTTT.

The gene calls are TRBV13 and TRBJ1-1; D is unclear. Trimming shortened V by 4 bases and J by 0 bases, and 6 bases separated the two germline ends. Looked up from germline, CDR1 is PRHDT and CDR2 is FYEKMQ (reference sequence). The CDR3 covers 13 residues. The CDR3: CASSSVLNTEAFF. The CDR3 nucleotides are TGTGCCAGCAGCTCGGTGCTGAACACTGAAGCTTTCTTT.

This clonotype was picked up a small number of times. The chain couples TRBV25-1 to TRBJ1-1; tentatively, D is TRBD1 (5 bases). This CDR3 contains 12 residues. Per germline, CDR1 MGHDK and CDR2 SYGVNS. Trimming took off 4 bases at V and 7 bases at J, with 10 bases between the two ends. CDR3: CASSVSGGEAFF. The DNA of the CDR3 is TGTGCCAGCAGTGTATCCGGGGGTGAAGCTTTCTTT.

The chain links TRBV30 to TRBJ2-3, with TRBD1 matching 11 bases. The CDR3 is 15 amino acids. Germline V CDR1 and CDR2: GTSNPN, SVGIG (reference sequence). V dropped 2 bases and J dropped 3; count of bases not matched to a gene: 4. This CDR3 is CAWSRGTGGTDTQYF. Written as DNA, the CDR3 is TGTGCCTGGAGTAGAGGGACAGGGGGAACAGATACGCAGTATTTT.

Only a few counts were recorded for this clonotype. The rearrangement links TRBV10-3 to TRBJ2-3; tentatively, D is TRBD1 or TRBD2 (5 bases each). Per germline, CDR1 ENHRY and CDR2 SYGVKD. CDR3 length: 15 residues. The ends were cut back, 2 bases at V and 3 bases at J, with 12 bases in the middle. CDR3 in DNA: TGTGCCATCAGTGAGAGAGGGACCACTACAGATACGCAGTATTTT. Its translation: CAISERGTTTDTQYF.